A selection of T cell receptor beta chains follows, all from one sample in a study of blood T cell repertoires in COVID-19. TCRdb's copy holds only in-frame clones and misses some; the assay was immunoSEQ multiplex PCR. The sample has some 100,000 clones, 75% to 85% seen once. The sequencing sample was made of peripheral blood. The receptor set was obtained from an elderly woman with active or convalescent COVID-19. CDR3s include the opening cysteine and the closing phenylalanine or tryptophan. A D gene is named only where the DNA matches it firmly. Size is stated for part of the rows, as once, few or many counts, or as a class when the clone is expanded.

j_gene | d_gene | abundance | v_gene | len | CDR3aa | CDR3nt
TRBJ2-7 | . | . | TRBV2 | 11 | CASSAVYEQYF | TGTGCCAGCAGTGCAGTCTACGAGCAGTACTTC
TRBJ1-1 | TRBD1 | . | TRBV28 | 15 | CASSLPGTGITEAFF | TGTGCCAGCAGTCTACCCGGGACAGGGATCACTGAAGCTTTCTTT
TRBJ1-4 | . | . | TRBV25-1 | 13 | CASSELANEKLFF | TGTGCCAGCAGTGAATTGGCCAATGAAAAACTGTTTTTT
TRBJ1-2 | . | many | TRBV28 | 14 | CASRKGRALYGYTF | TGTGCCAGCAGGAAAGGCAGGGCCCTCTATGGCTACACCTTC
TRBJ1-5 | . | . | TRBV9 | 14 | CASSADGGNQPQHF | TGTGCCAGCAGCGCAGATGGTGGCAATCAGCCCCAGCATTTT
TRBJ2-4 | . | . | TRBV3-1/TRBV3-2 | 16 | CASSPQPGLRGIIQYF | TGTGCCAGCAGCCCCCAACCGGGACTCCGGGGGATCATTCAGTACTTC
TRBJ2-7 | . | . | TRBV18 | 14 | CASSPMQDNYEQYF | TGTGCCAGCTCACCTATGCAGGACAACTACGAGCAGTACTTC
TRBJ2-3 | TRBD2 | . | TRBV5-1 | 17 | CASSLATSGITSDTQYF | TGCGCCAGCAGCTTGGCGACTAGCGGGATTACTTCAGATACGCAGTATTTT
TRBJ2-7 | TRBD2 | . | TRBV9 | 15 | CASSVGTSGRYEQYF | TGTGCCAGCAGCGTAGGAACTAGCGGGAGGTACGAGCAGTACTTC
TRBJ2-3 | . | few | TRBV7-3 | 18 | CASSLYGGAGVSTDTQYF | TGTGCCAGCAGCTTATACGGGGGAGCCGGAGTTAGCACAGATACGCAGTATTTT
TRBJ1-2 | TRBD1 | . | TRBV18 | 15 | CASSPGQAINYGYTF | TGTGCCAGCTCACCTGGACAGGCAATTAACTATGGCTACACCTTC
TRBJ2-7 | . | few | TRBV4-1 | 16 | CASSPSSGVGPYEQYF | TGCGCCAGCAGCCCATCCTCAGGGGTCGGACCCTACGAGCAGTACTTC
TRBJ2-4 | TRBD1 | . | TRBV19 | 17 | CASSSTPGQLAKNIQYF | TGTGCCAGTAGTTCCACCCCGGGACAGTTAGCCAAAAACATTCAGTACTTC
TRBJ2-5 | . | . | TRBV18 | 12 | CASSIYQETQYF | TGTGCCAGCTCTATATACCAAGAGACCCAGTACTTC
TRBJ1-5 | . | . | TRBV2 | 14 | CASSAQGRSQPQHF | TGTGCCAGCAGTGCACAGGGTAGAAGTCAGCCCCAGCATTTT
TRBJ2-7 | TRBD1 | once | TRBV6-5 | 15 | CASSQGGTVPYEQYF | TGTGCCAGCAGCCAAGGTGGGACAGTCCCCTACGAGCAGTACTTC
TRBJ2-7 | TRBD1 | . | TRBV28 | 13 | CASAGTGSYEQYF | TGTGCCAGCGCCGGGACAGGGTCCTACGAGCAGTACTTC
TRBJ2-1 | TRBD2 | . | TRBV5-1 | 16 | CASSPGTSGRHNEQFF | TGCGCCAGCAGCCCCGGGACTAGCGGGAGACACAATGAGCAGTTCTTC
TRBJ2-6 | TRBD1 | once | TRBV24-1 | 16 | CATSEQDRAGANVLTF | TGTGCCACCAGTGAACAGGACAGGGCTGGGGCCAACGTCCTGACTTTC
TRBJ2-3 | TRBD1 | . | TRBV7-9 | 14 | CASSFQGGPDTQYF | TGTGCCAGCAGCTTCCAAGGGGGCCCAGATACGCAGTATTTT
TRBJ1-5 | TRBD1 | . | TRBV7-9 | 13 | CASSRDRYQPQHF | TGTGCCAGCAGCCGGGACAGATATCAGCCCCAGCATTTT
TRBJ1-5 | . | medium-sized | TRBV5-1 | 15 | CASSLLGRVNQPQHF | TGCGCCAGCAGCTTGCTGGGCAGGGTTAATCAGCCCCAGCATTTT
TRBJ2-3 | TRBD2 | . | TRBV9 | 17 | CASSLRIGSGSSDTQYF | TGTGCCAGCAGCCTCCGGATTGGTAGCGGGAGTTCCGATACGCAGTATTTT
TRBJ2-1 | TRBD2 | . | TRBV5-6 | 13 | CASGPGLAGVRFF | TGTGCCAGCGGTCCGGGACTAGCGGGGGTCCGGTTCTTC
TRBJ2-3 | TRBD2 | . | TRBV7-6 | 17 | CASSLASLAGATDTQYF | TGTGCCAGCAGCTTAGCGAGCCTAGCGGGAGCTACAGATACGCAGTATTTT
TRBJ1-2 | . | . | TRBV4-1 | 15 | CASSQTPRGSYGYTF | TGCGCCAGCAGCCAAACACCTAGGGGGAGCTATGGCTACACCTTC
TRBJ2-7 | TRBD2 | . | TRBV4-2 | 16 | CASSRQVPSGNYEQYF | TGTGCCAGCAGCCGGCAAGTCCCTAGCGGGAACTACGAGCAGTACTTC
TRBJ2-2 | TRBD2 | . | TRBV7-3 | 14 | CASSPGTSAGELFF | TGTGCCAGCAGCCCCGGGACTAGCGCCGGGGAGCTGTTTTTT
TRBJ1-2 | TRBD1 | . | TRBV7-3 | 14 | CASSIGQGAYGYTF | TGTGCCAGCAGCATCGGACAGGGGGCCTATGGCTACACCTTC
TRBJ2-7 | . | . | TRBV24-1 | 14 | CATLLTYRSYEQYF | TGTGCCACCCTACTCACCTACCGCTCCTACGAGCAGTACTTC
TRBJ1-4 | TRBD1 | . | TRBV5-4 | 17 | CASSPGGQGGVGEKLFF | TGTGCCAGCAGCCCCGGAGGACAGGGCGGGGTGGGTGAAAAACTGTTTTTT
TRBJ1-1 | . | once | TRBV28 | 12 | CASRRMNTEAFF | TGTGCCAGCAGGCGGATGAACACTGAAGCTTTCTTT
TRBJ2-7 | TRBD1 | . | TRBV18 | 14 | CASSPRTGYYEQYF | TGTGCCAGCTCACCCCGGACAGGGTACTACGAGCAGTACTTC
TRBJ1-1 | . | . | TRBV4-2 | 14 | CASIKGGAGYEAFF | TGTGCCAGCATCAAAGGGGGGGCAGGTTATGAAGCTTTCTTT
TRBJ2-7 | . | few | TRBV28 | 12 | CASGTNPYEQYF | TGTGCCAGCGGGACAAACCCCTACGAGCAGTACTTC
TRBJ2-5 | TRBD1 | . | TRBV18 | 15 | CASSPGQGRLETQYF | TGTGCCAGCTCACCAGGACAGGGTCGGCTGGAGACCCAGTACTTC
TRBJ1-1 | . | . | TRBV10-3 | 14 | CAITETGRDTEAFF | TGTGCCATCACCGAGACAGGTAGAGACACTGAAGCTTTCTTT
TRBJ1-1 | TRBD1 | . | TRBV6-5 | 15 | CASRARTGADTEAFF | TGTGCCAGCAGAGCTCGGACAGGGGCGGACACTGAAGCTTTCTTT
TRBJ2-3 | TRBD2 | . | TRBV7-6 | 17 | CASSLTLAGAGTDTQYF | TGTGCCAGCAGCTTAACCCTAGCGGGAGCGGGGACAGATACGCAGTATTTT
TRBJ2-6 | . | . | TRBV5-4 | 16 | CASSLDSYSGANVLTF | TGTGCCAGCAGCTTGGACAGTTACTCTGGGGCCAACGTCCTGACTTTC
TRBJ2-3 | . | . | TRBV7-2 | 15 | CASSLRPGSTDTQYF | TGTGCCAGCAGCTTACGTCCGGGAAGCACAGATACGCAGTATTTT
TRBJ1-2 | . | . | TRBV5-5 | 13 | CASSDMTVPGYTF | TGTGCCAGCAGCGATATGACAGTCCCTGGCTACACCTTC
TRBJ2-1 | TRBD2 | . | TRBV28 | 20 | CASSFSLGLAGDSSYNEQFF | TGTGCCAGCAGTTTCTCGTTGGGACTAGCGGGAGACAGCTCCTACAATGAGCAGTTCTTC
TRBJ2-7 | TRBD2 | . | TRBV6-5 | 16 | CASSYSSSGITYEQYF | TGTGCCAGCAGTTACTCGAGTAGCGGGATCACCTACGAGCAGTACTTC
TRBJ2-1 | . | . | TRBV7-6 | 16 | CASSPRTVPSYNEQFF | TGTGCCAGCAGCCCTAGGACAGTTCCCTCCTACAATGAGCAGTTCTTC
TRBJ2-5 | . | . | TRBV3-1/TRBV3-2 | 12 | CASSLNFETQYF | TGTGCCAGCAGCCTTAACTTTGAGACCCAGTACTTC
TRBJ2-1 | TRBD1 | . | TRBV7-9 | 15 | CASREPGQGGNEQFF | TGTGCCAGCAGAGAACCGGGACAGGGGGGCAATGAGCAGTTCTTC
TRBJ2-5 | . | . | TRBV5-1 | 15 | CASSLDRGGQETQYF | TGCGCCAGCAGCTTAGACAGAGGGGGCCAAGAGACCCAGTACTTC
TRBJ2-7 | . | few | TRBV7-2 | 14 | CASSLVGQAYEQYF | TGTGCCAGCAGCTTAGTTGGGCAGGCCTACGAGCAGTACTTC
TRBJ2-1 | . | . | TRBV30 | 16 | CAWRPRGGRSYNEQFF | TGTGCCTGGAGGCCCCGAGGGGGTCGGTCCTACAATGAGCAGTTCTTC
TRBJ2-5 | . | . | TRBV7-2 | 16 | CASSLVMADPTGTQYF | TGTGCCAGCAGCTTAGTGATGGCCGATCCAACGGGGACCCAGTACTTC
TRBJ2-7 | TRBD1 | . | TRBV3-1/TRBV3-2 | 17 | CASSQSTSGQAPYEQYF | TGTGCCAGCAGCCAAAGTACTTCGGGACAGGCCCCCTACGAGCAGTACTTC